These 27 T cell receptor beta chains came from one sample sequenced in a study of response to subunit inactivated influenza vaccine. TCRdb ran MiXCR on the RT-PCR reads and lists one entry per CDR3 protein. The table includes hundreds of thousands of distinct CDR3 sequences, approximately 17% detected once. Material: PBMCs from blood, obtained 4 to 6 days after vaccination. These receptor sequences come from a man aged 50 or older who received an inactivated influenza vaccine.

A remark on this clonotype: This sequence may be a read error, since a much larger clone differs from it by one base. The V and J genes are TRBV5-1 and TRBJ1-2; 7 nucleotides line up with TRBD1. With V trimmed by 3 bases and J by 8 bases, 10 bases remained unmatched. This CDR3 is built from 14 residues. Germline V gene lookup returns CDR1 SGHRS and CDR2 YFSETQ. CDR3 bases: TGCGCCAGCAGCTCCGGGACAGCTTTTGTGGGCTACACCTTC. Translation gives CASSSGTAFVGYTF. Combining the CDR3 with reference TRBV5-1 and TRBJ1-2 gives the whole variable domain KAGVTQTPRYLIKTRGQQVTLSCSPISGHRSVSWYQQTPGQGLQFLFEYFSETQRNKGNFPGRFSGRQFSNSRSEMNVSTLELGDSALYLCASSSGTAFVGYTFGSGTRLTVV.

A remark on this clonotype: Being one base from a much bigger clone, this may be a read error. This chain connects TRBV5-6 to TRBJ2-1; D is uncertain. The CDR3 spans 11 residues. Germline CDR1 is SGHDT and CDR2 is YYEEEE. The CDR3 DNA follows: TGTGCCAGCAGCTTGGTTCATGAGCAGTCCTTC. It yields the protein CASSLVHEQSF.

This sequence joins TRBV29-1 and TRBJ1-1; weak D call: TRBD1 (5 bases). The CDR3 consists of 14 residues. The germline CDR1 and CDR2 sequences are SQVTM and ANQGSEA. V lost 4 bases and J 0 bases, leaving 12 bases between the germline ends. The CDR3 DNA is TGCAGCGTTGCCCCCACAGGAATGAACACTGAAGCTTTCTTT. Protein: CSVAPTGMNTEAFF.

Notes on this clonotype: The junction departs from germline at one end; a sequencing error may be responsible. The gene calls are TRBV7-9 and TRBJ2-1, with D perhaps matching TRBD2 (6 bases). This CDR3 is 14 amino acids long. Germline CDR1 is SEHNR and CDR2 is FQNEAQ (reference sequence). The CDR3 nucleotides are TGTGCCAGCAGCTTAGCGCTTCGACTAGAGTTCCTCCTCTTC. Translated, it gives CASSLALRLEFLLF.

The V and J genes are TRBV11-2 and TRBJ2-1; TRBD2 matches at 11 bases. The germline gives CDR1 SGHAT, CDR2 FQNNGV. This CDR3 is built from 13 residues. J gave up 14 bases and V 8 bases, and 11 bases lay outside the gene matches. CDR3 sequence (DNA): TGTGCCAGCGGGATTGGACTAGCGGGCGCCGAGTTCTTC. Protein sequence: CASGIGLAGAEFF.

The chain recombines TRBV2 with TRBJ2-1; 8 bases line up with TRBD1. Germline lookup yields CDR1 SNHLY and CDR2 FYNNEI. This CDR3 has 17 residues. Unmatched junction bases numbered 7, after V lost 1 base and J lost 2 bases. This CDR3 is CASSEVQGAITYNEQFF. CDR3 nucleotide sequence: TGTGCCAGCAGTGAAGTTCAGGGGGCTATTACCTACAATGAGCAGTTCTTC.

The table lists this clonotype with a few counts. The chain is built from TRBV7-2 and TRBJ2-3; the match to TRBD2 covers 7 bases. Germline V gives CDR1 SGHTA, CDR2 FQGNSA. The CDR3 spans 15 residues. V trimming: 4 bases; J trimming: 4 bases; junction bases outside the gene matches: 8. CDR3 protein: CASSSTGLRADTQYF. The CDR3 coding sequence is TGTGCCAGCAGCTCGACGGGACTAAGGGCAGATACGCAGTATTTT.

This clonotype occurred a few times. The V call is TRBV20-1, the J call TRBJ2-7; a possible D gene is TRBD2 (6 bases). This CDR3 is 14 amino acids long. Germline loops: CDR1 DFQATT, CDR2 SNEGSKA (reference sequence). V gave up 0 bases and J gave up 7 bases, with 16 bases separating them. This CDR3 reads CSARDSGRGREQYF. CDR3 DNA sequence: TGCAGTGCTAGAGATTCTGGGCGGGGTAGGGAGCAGTACTTC.

This sequence joins TRBV20-1 and TRBJ1-1, with D unclear. The CDR3 has 11 amino acids. Germline V gene data show CDR1 as DFQATT and CDR2 as SNEGSKA (reference sequence). The CDR3: CRAFWNTEAFF. The CDR3 DNA follows: TGCAGAGCATTCTGGAACACTGAAGCTTTCTTT.

The table lists this clonotype with a few counts. The chain is built from TRBV10-3 and TRBJ2-5; D remains ambiguous. The CDR3 contains 11 residues. Germline V lookup: CDR1 ENHRY, CDR2 SYGVKD. The ends were cut back, 0 bases at V and 6 bases at J, with 2 bases in the middle. In nucleotides, the CDR3 is TGTGCCATCAGTGAGTCACAGACCCAGTACTTC. This gives the protein CAISESQTQYF.

The CDR3 loop reads CASSYRARSSYEQYF. The CDR3 DNA follows: TGTGCCAGCAGTTACCGGGCTAGGAGCTCCTACGAGCAGTACTTC. The chain carries TRBV6-5 and TRBJ2-7; D gene unclear. Trimming left V 2 bases short and J 0 bases short, with 11 bases between. This CDR3 region has 15 residues. Germline-derived CDR1 and CDR2 are MNHEY and SVGAGI.

The V and J genes are TRBV12-3 or TRBV12-4 and TRBJ1-2; 8 nucleotides agree with TRBD1. The CDR3 sequence is 16 residues long. V was pared by 5 bases and J by 0 bases, with 8 bases of the junction left unmatched. The CDR3 DNA reads as TGTGCCAGCAGTCCGGACAGGGCCCGAGCTAACTATGGCTACACCTTC. Translation: CASSPDRARANYGYTF.

The rearrangement links TRBV5-1 to TRBJ2-2, with a weak D call TRBD1 (6 bases). The CDR3 is 16 amino acids. Per the germline V gene, CDR1 is SGHRS and CDR2 is YFSETQ. V gave up 3 bases and J gave up 4 bases, with 16 bases separating them. The CDR3 loop is CASSSDDRPGTGELFF. In DNA form, the CDR3 reads TGCGCCAGCAGCTCGGACGACAGGCCGGGCACCGGGGAGCTGTTTTTT.

A few counts support this clonotype. The rearrangement uses TRBV15 and TRBJ2-3; the D is unclear. Germline CDR1 is LNHNV and CDR2 is YYDKDF (reference sequence). The CDR3 has 14 amino acids. Trimming stripped 3 bases from V and 6 bases from J, with 13 bases between. In DNA, the CDR3 is TGTGCCACCAGCAGTGCCTTTGGGGTTGATACGCAGTATTTT. The encoded protein is CATSSAFGVDTQYF.

V is TRBV12-3 or TRBV12-4 and J is TRBJ2-5; TRBD1 agrees at 8 bases. The CDR3 extends over 13 amino acids. V lost 1 base to trimming and J lost 9 bases; unmatched junction nucleotides: 4. The CDR3 here is CASSLGQGAAQYF. The CDR3 DNA sequence: TGTGCCAGCAGTTTAGGGCAGGGGGCGGCCCAGTACTTC.

The chain links TRBV12-3 or TRBV12-4 to TRBJ1-2; 10 nucleotides align to TRBD1. V lost 1 base, J lost 6 bases, and 8 bases stayed unmatched. CDR3 length equals 16 residues. The CDR3 loop reads CASSLVRLGQGNGYTF. The CDR3, as DNA: TGTGCCAGCAGTTTAGTCCGCCTGGGACAGGGGAATGGCTACACCTTC.

This clonotype was detected ten times or more. This chain uses TRBV29-1 with TRBJ2-3; 11 nucleotides agree with TRBD2. The CDR3 is 15 amino acids. Germline loops: CDR1 SQVTM, CDR2 ANQGSEA. Trimming removed 4 bases from V and 2 bases from J; junction bases left unmatched: 5. The DNA of the CDR3 is TGCAGCGTTGCGTCTAGCGGGGGGCCCACAGATACGCAGTATTTT. Amino acids: CSVASSGGPTDTQYF.

The chain combines TRBV20-1 with TRBJ2-5; no definite D call. CDR1 and CDR2 (germline): DFQATT, SNEGSKA (reference sequence). The CDR3 has 14 amino acids. V gave up 3 bases and J gave up 4 bases, with 15 bases separating them. In DNA, the CDR3 is TGCAGTGCTAGGTCCGCGGAAGGCAGAGAGACCCAGTACTTC. It encodes CSARSAEGRETQYF.

This clonotype was observed a handful of times. The chain combines TRBV5-1 with TRBJ2-5; D not certain. CDR1 is SGHRS and CDR2 is YFSETQ in the germline V gene. The CDR3 has 15 residues. Trimming took off 4 bases at V and 1 base at J, with 14 bases between the two ends. The DNA for the CDR3 is TGCGCCAGCAGCAAGGGAAGTGCCACCCAAGAGACCCAGTACTTC. It yields the protein CASSKGSATQETQYF.

There are a few counts of this clonotype. The CDR3 loop reads CASTRPVPNEKLFF. The CDR3 bases are TGTGCCAGCACAAGGCCCGTTCCTAATGAAAAACTGTTTTTT. This chain joins TRBV2 and TRBJ1-4; D unresolved. The germline V gene encodes CDR1 SNHLY and CDR2 FYNNEI. The CDR3 is 14 amino acids. Between the trimmed V and J ends, which lost 7 bases and 3 bases, there was a span of 12 bases.

The chain employs TRBV29-1 and TRBJ2-1; perhaps TRBD2 as D (6 bases). The CDR3 loop spans 13 amino acids. V lost 4 bases and J lost 7, with 14 bases in between. Germline V gene data show CDR1 as SQVTM and CDR2 as ANQGSEA. This CDR3 reads CSVVPLAPNEQFF. CDR3 in DNA: TGCAGCGTTGTCCCGCTAGCGCCGAATGAGCAGTTCTTC.

In this sample, this clonotype turned up many times. V usage is TRBV20-1 and J usage is TRBJ2-1, with TRBD2 identical over 11 bases. The germline CDR1 and CDR2 sequences are DFQATT and SNEGSKA (reference sequence). V was clipped by 6 bases and J by 6 bases; unmatched bases: 19. The CDR3 has 18 residues. The CDR3 loop reads CSAEGGLAGLPFGNEQFF. The CDR3 region has the DNA TGCAGTGCGGAGGGAGGACTAGCGGGCCTTCCGTTCGGCAATGAGCAGTTCTTC.

This clonotype was found a few times. The chain has TRBV10-3 and TRBJ2-2; D might be TRBD2 (5 bases). The V gene's germline CDR1 is ENHRY and CDR2 SYGVKD. V dropped 6 bases and J dropped 6 bases, with 14 bases sitting between them. CDR3 length: 14 residues. The CDR3 protein is CAISSAPDSGELFF. In DNA form, the CDR3 reads TGTGCCATCAGCTCAGCTCCGGACTCCGGGGAGCTGTTTTTT.

J is TRBJ2-1 and V is TRBV10-1; TRBD2 aligns across 7 bases. CDR1 WNHNN and CDR2 SYGVQD come from the germline V gene (reference sequence). This CDR3 region has 14 residues. The V gene end was trimmed by 5 bases and the J gene end by 6 bases; junction bases not matched to a gene: 7. The CDR3 nucleotides read TGCGCCAGCAGTCCCTTTGGCGGGGGCAATGAGCAGTTCTTC. Translating gives CASSPFGGGNEQFF.

This clonotype was found a few times. The rearrangement links TRBV6-5 to TRBJ2-7; D remains ambiguous. Per germline, CDR1 MNHEY and CDR2 SVGAGI. This CDR3 is built from 14 residues. The V gene lost 3 bases and the J gene lost 3 bases, with 12 bases spanning the gap. The CDR3 bases are TGTGCCAGCAGTTATGGGTCCTCGGGCTACGAGCAGTACTTC. Protein product: CASSYGSSGYEQYF.

J is TRBJ2-1 and V is TRBV7-9; 7 nucleotides align to TRBD2. Germline V gives CDR1 SEHNR, CDR2 FQNEAQ (reference sequence). The CDR3 is 15 amino acids. Germline trimming cut 1 base from V and 8 bases from J; bases unmatched to any gene: 8. The CDR3 nucleotides are TGTGCCAGCAGCTTAGAAGGACTAGTTCAGTATGAGCAGTTCTTC. Its translation: CASSLEGLVQYEQFF.

Only a few counts were recorded for this clonotype. V usage is TRBV4-3 and J usage is TRBJ2-5; 15 nucleotides match TRBD2. After removal of 6 bases from V and 2 bases from J, the junction contained 7 bases not matched to a gene. Germline V CDR1 and CDR2: LGHNA, YSLEER. The CDR3 runs to 17 residues. The CDR3 protein is CASSRGTSGRRQETQYF. The CDR3 DNA follows: TGCGCCAGCAGTCGTGGGACTAGCGGGAGGAGGCAAGAGACCCAGTACTTC.